The rows below give T cell receptor beta chains drawn from one sample of a study of blood T cell repertoires in COVID-19. Here immunoSEQ multiplex PCR was the method, and the copy in TCRdb shows in-frame clones only, minus some. Found here are tens of thousands of clones, more than 70% of them singletons; the top ten hold approximately 15%. Sequencing used peripheral blood. Receptor source: a human donor with active COVID-19. The donor label of this sample is uncertain. CDR3s include the opening cysteine and the closing phenylalanine or tryptophan. Fields, in order: V gene, J gene, clone size, D gene, CDR3 protein, CDR3 DNA. A D gene is named only where the DNA matches it firmly. Clone size is stated in some rows and not others, as once, few, many or a class when expanded.

TRBV27	TRBJ2-7	.	.	CASSRQVSYEQYF	TGTGCCAGCAGCCGACAGGTCTCCTACGAGCAGTACTTC
TRBV5-1	TRBJ2-2	.	TRBD2	CASSLVAGGSGELFF	TGCGCCAGCAGCTTGGTAGCGGGGGGATCCGGGGAGCTGTTTTTT
TRBV4-3	TRBJ1-6	.	.	CASSQDRDISLHF	TGCGCCAGCAGCCAAGACCGGGACATTTCCCTCCACTTT
TRBV9	TRBJ2-5	.	TRBD2	CASSASMGGETQYF	TGTGCCAGCAGCGCCTCAATGGGAGGGGAGACCCAGTACTTC
TRBV12-3/TRBV12-4	TRBJ1-2	.	TRBD1	CASSFGGTGSHTF	TGTGCCAGCAGTTTTGGTGGGACAGGTTCTCACACCTTC
TRBV4-1	TRBJ2-5	.	TRBD1	CASSQPRDREETQYF	TGCGCCAGCAGCCAACCCCGGGACAGGGAAGAGACCCAGTACTTC
TRBV9	TRBJ1-2	.	TRBD1	CASSSPLTMGQGALYYGYTF	TGTGCCAGCAGCTCCCCCCTTACCATGGGACAGGGGGCCTTATACTATGGCTACACCTTC
TRBV5-4	TRBJ1-1	.	.	CASSFYYGVVRNTEAFF	TGTGCCAGCAGCTTTTATTACGGGGTTGTGAGGAACACTGAAGCTTTCTTT
TRBV7-6	TRBJ1-5	few	.	CASSLQGWGNQPQHF	TGTGCCAGCAGCTTACAGGGTTGGGGCAATCAGCCCCAGCATTTT
TRBV13	TRBJ2-4	.	TRBD2	CASSLEGLAGGPGKNIQYF	TGTGCCAGCAGCTTAGAAGGACTAGCGGGGGGGCCTGGCAAAAACATTCAGTACTTC
TRBV9	TRBJ2-7	.	TRBD1	CASSVGTGTSYEQYF	TGTGCCAGCAGCGTCGGGACAGGTACCTCCTACGAGCAGTACTTC
TRBV6-1	TRBJ2-5	.	TRBD2	CASSVTSGGALETQYF	TGTGCCAGCAGTGTGACTAGCGGGGGGGCGTTAGAGACCCAGTACTTC
TRBV6-5	TRBJ1-2	.	TRBD1	CASRIDRGKGYTF	TGTGCCAGCAGAATCGACAGGGGGAAGGGCTACACCTTC
TRBV18	TRBJ1-4	.	TRBD1	CASSPRIGTGRDEKLFF	TGTGCCAGCTCACCGAGAATCGGGACAGGGCGTGATGAAAAACTGTTTTTT
TRBV7-9	TRBJ1-1	.	.	CASSSRDKNTEAFF	TGTGCCAGCTCCTCCCGGGACAAGAACACTGAAGCTTTCTTT
TRBV9	TRBJ2-2	.	TRBD2	CASSVVGGASGELFF	TGTGCCAGCAGCGTAGTCGGGGGGGCCTCCGGGGAGCTGTTTTTT
TRBV6-7	TRBJ1-5	.	TRBD1	CASTLITGAINQPQHF	TGTGCCAGCACCTTAATAACAGGGGCTATTAATCAGCCCCAGCATTTT
TRBV14	TRBJ1-5	.	.	CASSQSGVGANQPQHF	TGTGCCAGCAGCCAGTCGGGGGTTGGAGCAAATCAGCCCCAGCATTTT
TRBV18	TRBJ1-1	.	.	CASSSTVNTEAFF	TGTGCCAGCTCATCTACAGTGAACACTGAAGCTTTCTTT
TRBV18	TRBJ2-1	once	.	CASSPQQGVHEQFF	TGTGCCAGCTCACCACAACAGGGAGTCCATGAGCAGTTCTTC
TRBV6-5	TRBJ1-2	.	.	CASSYSSQGYGYTF	TGTGCCAGCAGTTACTCGAGCCAGGGCTATGGCTACACCTTC
TRBV11-3	TRBJ2-1	.	TRBD2	CASSLGSGGAYEQFF	TGTGCCAGCAGCTTAGGGAGCGGGGGGGCGTATGAGCAGTTCTTC
TRBV5-5	TRBJ1-1	.	TRBD1	CASSRTDRVNTEAFF	TGTGCCAGCAGCAGAACAGACAGGGTGAACACTGAAGCTTTCTTT
TRBV7-8	TRBJ2-7	.	.	CASSSIPGGYEQYF	TGTGCCAGCAGCTCCATCCCTGGAGGCTACGAGCAGTACTTC
TRBV27	TRBJ1-4	.	TRBD1	CASKLTGASANEKLFF	TGTGCCAGCAAACTTACAGGGGCGTCGGCTAATGAAAAACTGTTTTTT
TRBV5-5	TRBJ1-5	few	.	CASSLWAPRALEPPQHF	TGTGCCAGCAGCTTGTGGGCTCCCAGGGCGCTTGAACCGCCCCAGCATTTT
TRBV7-9	TRBJ1-5	few	.	CASSLVEGQPQHF	TGTGCCAGCAGCTTAGTTGAGGGTCAGCCCCAGCATTTT
TRBV5-1	TRBJ1-1	.	.	CASSSNQGFSFF	TGCGCCAGCAGCTCAAACCAGGGGTTTTCTTTCTTT
TRBV4-3	TRBJ2-3	.	TRBD2	CASSQDRLAGPTDTQYF	TGCGCCAGCAGCCAAGACAGACTAGCGGGCCCTACAGATACGCAGTATTTT
TRBV7-2	TRBJ1-6	.	TRBD1	CASSLGQGSNSPLHF	TGTGCCAGCAGCTTAGGACAGGGGTCCAATTCACCCCTCCACTTT
TRBV7-8	TRBJ1-4	.	TRBD1	CASSPRTGANEKLFF	TGTGCCAGCAGCCCCAGGACAGGGGCTAATGAAAAACTGTTTTTT
TRBV10-3	TRBJ1-1	.	TRBD1	CAISGTGANTEAFF	TGTGCCATCAGTGGGACAGGGGCGAACACTGAAGCTTTCTTT
TRBV4-1	TRBJ2-5	.	TRBD1	CASSQRGQGKETQYF	TGCGCCAGCAGCCAACGAGGACAGGGTAAAGAGACCCAGTACTTC
TRBV18	TRBJ1-1	.	.	CASSPQSVNTEAFF	TGTGCCAGCTCACCACAATCAGTGAACACTGAAGCTTTCTTT
TRBV4-2	TRBJ2-1	once	TRBD2	CASSQEKRGGNEQFF	TGTGCCAGCAGCCAAGAAAAGCGGGGGGGCAATGAGCAGTTCTTC
TRBV7-9	TRBJ1-3	.	.	CASSLGSGTTTIYF	TGTGCCAGCAGCTTAGGCTCCGGGACTACCACCATATATTTT
TRBV5-6	TRBJ1-1	.	.	CASSFLQGSEAFF	TGTGCCAGCAGCTTTTTGCAGGGCTCTGAAGCTTTCTTT
TRBV5-4	TRBJ2-1	.	TRBD2	CASTSGPGGGLEVFF	TGTGCCAGCACCTCCGGCCCCGGCGGGGGGCTTGAGGTGTTCTTC
TRBV18	TRBJ2-7	.	.	CASSLLPRGNEQYF	TGTGCCAGCTCACTTCTCCCGAGGGGGAACGAGCAGTACTTC
TRBV6-6	TRBJ2-5	.	TRBD1	CASSSNRGRETQYF	TGTGCCAGCAGTTCTAACAGGGGGCGGGAGACCCAGTACTTC
TRBV3-1/TRBV3-2	TRBJ2-3	.	TRBD2	CASSSLSSGAFRDTQYF	TGTGCCAGCAGTTCTCTCTCTAGCGGGGCATTCAGGGATACGCAGTATTTT
TRBV16	TRBJ1-4	once	TRBD1	CASSQSSGTGGSANEKLFF	TGTGCCAGCAGCCAATCATCCGGGACAGGGGGAAGTGCTAATGAAAAACTGTTTTTT
TRBV5-1	TRBJ2-2	.	.	CASSLSELVRNTGELFF	TGCGCCAGCAGCTTGTCGGAGTTAGTACGAAACACCGGGGAGCTGTTTTTT
TRBV7-9	TRBJ2-7	.	.	CASSRMVGQGAYEQYF	TGTGCCAGCAGTAGGATGGTGGGGCAGGGCGCCTACGAGCAGTACTTC
TRBV7-2	TRBJ2-3	.	.	CASSPPGLRTDTQYF	TGTGCCAGCAGCCCGCCGGGACTTCGCACAGATACGCAGTATTTT
TRBV2	TRBJ1-5	few	TRBD1	CASSVPGQGAQNNQPQHF	TGTGCCAGCAGTGTACCGGGACAGGGGGCCCAGAACAATCAGCCCCAGCATTTT
TRBV3-1/TRBV3-2	TRBJ2-7	once	TRBD2	CASSQTSGVYEQYF	TGTGCCAGCAGCCAGACTAGCGGGGTTTACGAGCAGTACTTC
TRBV29-1	TRBJ2-1	.	.	CSVEGSSQGLGFF	TGCAGCGTTGAAGGATCGAGCCAGGGCTTGGGGTTCTTC
TRBV7-6	TRBJ1-2	.	TRBD1	CASSLVPGQASANYGYTF	TGTGCCAGCAGCTTAGTCCCGGGACAGGCCTCAGCTAACTATGGCTACACCTTC
TRBV19	TRBJ1-1	.	.	CASSKRRGEGTEAFF	TGTGCCAGTAGTAAGAGGCGGGGGGAAGGGACTGAAGCTTTCTTT
TRBV9	TRBJ2-1	.	TRBD2	CASSVVTSGGGNEQFF	TGTGCCAGCAGCGTAGTTACTAGCGGGGGTGGGAATGAGCAGTTCTTC
TRBV4-1	TRBJ2-7	once	.	CASSQDFSLSSYEQYF	TGCGCCAGCAGCCAAGATTTTTCACTGAGCTCCTACGAGCAGTACTTC
TRBV7-9	TRBJ2-2	.	.	CASSLRGEGSGELFF	TGTGCCAGCAGCTTACGGGGAGAGGGATCCGGGGAGCTGTTTTTT
TRBV7-2	TRBJ2-1	.	.	CASSLEGYTYNEQFF	TGTGCCAGCAGCTTAGAGGGGTACACCTACAATGAGCAGTTCTTC
TRBV13	TRBJ1-2	.	TRBD1	CASSLGDSNYGYTF	TGTGCCAGCAGCTTGGGGGACAGCAACTATGGCTACACCTTC